This T cell receptor (beta chain) came from a study of blood T cell repertoires in COVID-19. Study as a whole: The origin of the acute and convalescent COVID-19 samples was the United States, Italy and Spain. PBMCs, B-cell-depleted T cells, or T cells provided the cDNA or gDNA that made up the material.

The authors' processing: Counts of nucleated cells, estimated from reference gene primer amplification, were obtained. The protocol was immunoSEQ multiplex PCR, while the TCRdb copy is restricted to in-frame clones and leaves out a portion. V and J calls and clone size are copied from that table; D and trimming were computed from the DNA. Of roughly 100,000 clones listed, about 86% were seen once; the top ten hold around 8.1%. With 2 bases removed from V and 11 bases from J, the gap between germline ends came to 18 bases. The CDR3 totals 14 residues. Germline V CDR1 and CDR2: LNHDA, SQIVND (reference sequence).

The material sequenced was peripheral blood. The sequence came from a woman in her seventies with acute or convalescent COVID-19. The chain couples TRBV19 to TRBJ1-1, with TRBD1 as a possible D gene (6 bases). Here the CDR3 reads CASSIRRTVSWAFF. The DNA of the CDR3 is TGTGCCAGTAGTATACGTCGGACAGTTTCTTGGGCTTTCTTT.